Listed here is a single T cell receptor (beta chain). The record originates from a study of blood T cell repertoires in COVID-19. On the study more broadly: COVID-19 samples, acute and convalescent, were from the United States, Italy and Spain. T cells, B-cell-depleted T cells, or PBMCs supplied cDNA or gDNA.

V lost 9 bases and J 12 bases, leaving 17 bases between the germline ends. Looked up from germline, CDR1 is MGHDK and CDR2 is SYGVNS. There are 11 residues in the CDR3. Using immunoSEQ multiplex PCR, the repertoire was profiled, and TCRdb retains in-frame clones only, with some absent. The sample yields more than 200,000 clones, approximately 80% seen once. Participants were aged about 18 to 100 years from around 24 US areas. Participants' reported clinical history set cohort assignment. Sequenced: PBMCs or T cells enriched from blood (not recorded which). V gene TRBV25-1 combines with J gene TRBJ1-2; possible D gene TRBD1, 5 bases. The clonotype was recovered from a man aged 25 to 45 with acute COVID-19. The CDR3 DNA reads as TGTGCCAGATCCCTGACAGAAGGCGACACCTTC. The encoded protein is CARSLTEGDTF.